The 20 T cell receptor beta chains below come from one sample, sequenced in a study of T-cell reconstitution after alpha-beta-depleted transplantation in children. The library targeted TCRbeta and was prepared with unique molecular identifiers. TCRdb reanalysed the PCR reads using MiXCR and keeps one entry per CDR3 protein. The table includes fewer than 120,000 distinct CDR3 sequences, approximately 10% detected once. Specimen: PBMCs from the stem cell graft donor, collected from the stem cell graft. The receptors stem from a human donor who donated a stem cell graft to a child with acute lymphoblastic leukemia.

This clonotype is labeled as medium-sized. V gene TRBV5-5 combines with J gene TRBJ2-1; TRBD1 agrees at 7 bases. V dropped 4 bases and J dropped 3; count of bases not matched to a gene: 7. CDR3 size: 15 residues. Germline V gene lookup returns CDR1 SGHKS and CDR2 YYEKEE (reference sequence). Here the CDR3 reads CASSRQGKGYNEQFF. The CDR3 DNA reads TGTGCCAGCAGCCGACAGGGAAAGGGCTACAATGAGCAGTTCTTC.

This clonotype was observed at least ten times. The rearrangement links TRBV29-1 to TRBJ2-5; TRBD1 matches 9 bases. The V and J ends lost 0 bases and 11 bases, in that order; junction bases with no gene match: 4. This CDR3 region has 12 residues. Germline V gene sequence: CDR1 SQVTM, CDR2 ANQGSEA. Here the CDR3 reads CSVEDLGTGQYF. CDR3 nucleotides: TGCAGCGTTGAAGATCTAGGGACAGGGCAGTACTTC. Drawing the rest from reference TRBV29-1 and TRBJ2-5, the complete variable domain is SAVISQKPSRDICQRGTSLTIQCQVDSQVTMMFWYRQQPGQSLTLIATANQGSEATYESGFVIDKFPISRPNLTFSTLTVSNMSPEDSSIYLCSVEDLGTGQYFGPGTRLLVL.

The table lists this clonotype with many counts. The chain recombines TRBV7-2 with TRBJ2-3; tentatively, D is TRBD2 (7 bases). V lost 6 bases, J lost 1 base, and 14 bases lay in between. The CDR3 length is 15 residues. Germline CDR1 and CDR2: SGHTA and FQGNSA. CDR3 nucleotides: TGTGCCAGCAGTTCACCGGGGGGCCGCACAGATACGCAGTATTTT. Translated: CASSSPGGRTDTQYF.

The sample holds many counts of this clonotype. The chain recombines TRBV18 with TRBJ1-2; 8 bases align to TRBD1. This CDR3 comprises 16 residues. Germline values: CDR1 KGHSH, CDR2 LQKENI. With V trimmed by 3 bases and J by 6 bases, 12 bases remained unmatched. The CDR3 DNA is TGTGCCAGCTCACCTCTGGACAGGGTGGGAGAGAATGGCTACACCTTC. Amino acid sequence: CASSPLDRVGENGYTF.

This clonotype was recorded at least ten times. This sequence joins TRBV4-3 and TRBJ2-3, with 8 bases lining up with TRBD1. Trimming cost V 2 bases and J 1 base; bases outside gene matches: 5. Germline V CDR1 and CDR2: LGHNA, YSLEER. This CDR3 comprises 16 residues. The CDR3 nucleotides read TGCGCCAGCAGCCAAAACCAGGGGGCCCGCACAGATACGCAGTATTTT. The encoded protein is CASSQNQGARTDTQYF.

Concerning this clonotype itself: One end of the junction is discordant with germline, which a read error may explain. The chain is built from TRBV4-1 and TRBJ2-6; the D gene is possibly TRBD2 (6 bases). Germline values: CDR1 MGHRA, CDR2 YSYEKL. The CDR3 loop spans 16 amino acids. CDR3 in DNA: TGCGCCAGCAGCCAGGGGACTTCCTCTGGGGCCAACGGCCTGACTTTC. Translating gives CASSQGTSSGANGLTF.

There are many counts of this clonotype. V usage is TRBV12-3 or TRBV12-4 and J usage is TRBJ1-1, with TRBD1 matching over 8 bases. This CDR3 spans 14 amino acids. The ends lost 5 bases at V and 5 bases at J; junction bases unmatched: 7. The CDR3 protein is CASSLQGERTEAFF. DNA for the CDR3: TGTGCCAGCAGTCTACAGGGGGAGAGAACTGAAGCTTTCTTT.

This clonotype was detected many times. J is TRBJ2-7 and V is TRBV20-1, with D perhaps TRBD1 or TRBD2 (6 bases each). Germline-derived CDR1 and CDR2 are DFQATT and SNEGSKA (reference sequence). The CDR3 sequence is 12 residues long. The V end lost 3 bases, the J end lost 5 bases, and 11 bases lay between the germline ends. Here the CDR3 reads CSASTGGNEQYF. Written as DNA, the CDR3 is TGCAGTGCTAGCACCGGGGGCAACGAGCAGTACTTC.

At least ten counts were recorded for this clonotype. An end of the junction differs from the germline gene, which may be a read error. The V call is TRBV20-1, the J call TRBJ1-5; 7 bases line up with TRBD1. Germline lookup yields CDR1 DFQATT and CDR2 SNEGSKA (reference sequence). This CDR3 is built from 14 residues. CDR3 residues: CSARDRANNQPQHF. In DNA, the CDR3 is TGCAGTGCTCGAGACAGGGCAAACAATCAGCCCCAGCATTTT.

This clonotype was detected ten times or more. The V gene is TRBV7-9, the J gene TRBJ1-2; D is ambiguous. The CDR3 sequence is 15 residues long. The germline V and J ends were trimmed by 5 bases and 3 bases, with 16 bases remaining between them. The germline V gene has CDR1 SEHNR and CDR2 FQNEAQ (reference sequence). Written as DNA, the CDR3 is TGTGCCAGCAGCCACGATTCGACGCGTGACTATGGCTACACCTTC. Translation gives CASSHDSTRDYGYTF.

This clonotype was seen repeatedly, ten times or more. The chain carries TRBV20-1 and TRBJ1-3; D unresolved. This CDR3 comprises 15 residues. The V end was cut by 0 bases, the J end by 0 bases, with 9 bases between. CDR1 is DFQATT and CDR2 is SNEGSKA in the germline V gene (reference sequence). The CDR3 sequence is CSARDIRSSGNTIYF. The CDR3 DNA sequence: TGCAGTGCTAGAGATATCCGGAGCTCTGGAAACACCATATATTTT.

This clonotype was counted ten times or more. This sequence joins TRBV5-1 and TRBJ2-5; 9 bases are shared with TRBD2. The V gene's germline CDR1 is SGHRS and CDR2 YFSETQ. V dropped 5 bases and J dropped 2; count of bases not matched to a gene: 7. This CDR3 comprises 15 residues. The CDR3 coding sequence is TGCGCCAGCAGATATAGCGGGAGTGGTCAAGAGACCCAGTACTTC. Its translation is CASRYSGSGQETQYF.

This clonotype was seen many times. V and J are TRBV7-2 and TRBJ1-5; tentative D call: TRBD1 (6 bases). The CDR3 consists of 13 residues. Germline V gene sequence: CDR1 SGHTA, CDR2 FQGNSA. Trimming pared 6 bases from V and 6 bases from J, leaving 12 bases between. CDR3 region: CASRGEGGQPQHF. The CDR3 nucleotides are TGTGCCAGCAGGGGTGAGGGGGGTCAGCCCCAGCATTTT.

This clonotype occurred many times. The chain uses TRBV28 and TRBJ1-2, with D possibly matching TRBD1 (6 bases). Germline CDR1 MDHEN, CDR2 SYDVKM. The CDR3 is made up of 17 amino acids. Trimming took off 8 bases at V and 2 bases at J, with 24 bases between the two ends. CDR3 nucleotides: TGTGCCAGCGGGCGGGTGATAGCAGGGGCCGCGAACTATGGCTACACCTTC. Translating gives CASGRVIAGAANYGYTF.

This clonotype occurred many times. The chain joins TRBV28 to TRBJ2-1; 7 bases align to TRBD1. Germline-derived CDR1 and CDR2 are MDHEN and SYDVKM. V lost 6 bases to trimming and J lost 4 bases; unmatched junction nucleotides: 12. There are 16 residues in the CDR3. The CDR3 is CASSSSRDSDYNEQFF. CDR3 bases: TGTGCCAGCAGCTCCTCCCGGGACAGCGATTACAATGAGCAGTTCTTC. Combining the CDR3 with reference TRBV28 and TRBJ2-1 gives the whole variable domain DVKVTQSSRYLVKRTGEKVFLECVQDMDHENMFWYRQDPGLGLRLIYFSYDVKMKEKGDIPEGYSVSREKKERFSLILESASTNQTSMYLCASSSSRDSDYNEQFFGPGTRLTVL.

This clonotype appeared many times. This chain connects TRBV5-1 to TRBJ1-5; a weak D match, TRBD1 (6 bases). Trimming took off 0 bases at V and 5 bases at J, with 12 bases between the two ends. Germline loops: CDR1 SGHRS, CDR2 YFSETQ. This CDR3 has 15 amino acids. The CDR3 sequence: CASSLVGAGDQPQHF. In nucleotides, the CDR3 is TGCGCCAGCAGCTTGGTAGGGGCAGGGGATCAGCCCCAGCATTTT.

As for this clonotype: The junction shows a germline mismatch at one end, possibly a read error. This chain joins TRBV7-2 and TRBJ2-7; no clear D gene. The CDR3 has 13 amino acids. Germline V gene sequence: CDR1 SGHTA, CDR2 FQGNSA. CDR3 amino acids: CASSPGPNYERYF. The CDR3 DNA is TGTGCCAGCAGCCCCGGACCTAACTACGAGCGGTACTTC.

This clonotype has at least ten counts. The chain couples TRBV9 to TRBJ1-2, with D uncertain. The CDR3 runs to 12 residues. Trimming removed 6 bases from V and 2 bases from J, with 8 bases in between. Germline V CDR1 and CDR2: SGDLS, YYNGEE. In DNA, the CDR3 is TGTGCCAGCAACCTCGGGAACTATGGCTACACCTTC. It is translated as CASNLGNYGYTF. The variable domain in full, completed from reference TRBV9 and TRBJ1-2, reads DSGVTQTPKHLITATGQRVTLRCSPRSGDLSVYWYQQSLDQGLQFLIQYYNGEERAKGNILERFSAQQFPDLHSELNLSSLELGDSALYFCASNLGNYGYTFGSGTRLTVV.

This clonotype appeared many times. The V call is TRBV6-5, the J call TRBJ2-2, with TRBD2 identical over 13 bases. V dropped 6 bases and J dropped 7; count of bases not matched to a gene: 5. This CDR3 spans 15 amino acids. Per the germline V gene, CDR1 is MNHEY and CDR2 is SVGAGI. The CDR3 sequence: CASRWTSGRGGELFF. The CDR3 nucleotides are TGTGCCAGCAGATGGACTAGCGGGAGAGGCGGGGAGCTGTTTTTT.

This clonotype was recorded many times. The J gene is TRBJ1-1, the V gene TRBV29-1; no clear D gene. Trimming took 7 bases from V and 0 from J, leaving 6 bases between them. The CDR3 is made up of 11 amino acids. CDR1 and CDR2 from the germline V gene are SQVTM and ANQGSEA. Here the CDR3 DNA reads TGCAGCGCTTATGTGAACACTGAAGCTTTCTTT. As protein: CSAYVNTEAFF.